This T cell receptor (beta chain) emerged from a study of cytomegalovirus exposure and HLA in healthy donors. Study outcomes and limitations: The authors later found HLA-associated TCR beta chains more clonally expanded than equally common others.

The germline gives CDR1 MNHEY, CDR2 SMNVEV (reference sequence). The V and J ends lost 5 bases and 8 bases, in that order; junction bases with no gene match: 6. The CDR3 runs 14 residues. About this clone itself: Its antigen is currently unknown.

The PCR ran on 60 Vbeta and 13 Jbeta primers. Sequencing was performed with immunoSEQ multiplex PCR; in TCRdb, only in-frame clones are kept and a portion is missing. The sample holds roughly 200,000 clones, roughly four fifths seen once. The sequencing sample was made of PBMCs. The source of this sequence is a man aged 30-40 years in good health and CMV-seronegative. The chain carries TRBV27 and TRBJ1-6, with 7 bases fitting TRBD1. In nucleotides, the CDR3 is TGTGCCAGCAGTCCGGGACAGTTTTATTCACCCCTCCACTTT. It translates to CASSPGQFYSPLHF.